Only a few counts were recorded for the clone carrying this TCR beta chain. The antigen is unknown. V was trimmed by 4 bases and J by 3 bases, leaving 12 bases between them. The CDR3 covers 14 residues. This entry belongs to a study of T cells in Graves' hyperthyroidism and ophthalmopathy. Amplified TCR beta CDR3 regions derived from RNA transcripts. TCR CDR3 underwent first-round RT-PCR with the HTBI primer set. TCRdb reanalysed the multiplex PCR reads using MiXCR and keeps one entry per CDR3 protein. The sample contains 400,000 to 600,000 distinct CDR3 sequences, approximately 16% of which appear only once. Findings and limits, study-wide: Before onset, by a median of about seven months, the model predicted ophthalmopathy. Most clonotypes that expanded in the thyroid above 0.001 also showed up in blood.

Exclusion of a patient resulted from uncontrolled infection, other autoimmune disease, pregnancy or lactation. The sequencing input was blood. The origin of this receptor is a woman in her thirties with Graves' ophthalmopathy. The genes are TRBV12-3 or TRBV12-4 and TRBJ2-5; D is unresolved. CDR3 DNA sequence: TGTGCCAGCAGTTCCGTCAGGACGGAAGAGACCCAGTACTTC. Protein sequence: CASSSVRTEETQYF.